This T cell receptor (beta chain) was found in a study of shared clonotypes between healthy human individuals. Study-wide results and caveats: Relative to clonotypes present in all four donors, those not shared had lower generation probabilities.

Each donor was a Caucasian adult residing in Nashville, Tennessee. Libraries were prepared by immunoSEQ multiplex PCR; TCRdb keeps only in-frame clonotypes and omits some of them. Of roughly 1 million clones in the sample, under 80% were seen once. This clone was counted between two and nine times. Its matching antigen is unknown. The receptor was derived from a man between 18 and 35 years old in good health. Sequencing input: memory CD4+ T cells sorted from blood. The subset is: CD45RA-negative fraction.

CDR3 bases: TGTGCCAGCAGCCTAACTACACGACAGCCCCAGCATTTT. It is translated as CASSLTTRQPQHF. The chain combines TRBV11-2 with TRBJ1-5; no reliable D call. There are 13 residues in the CDR3. The germline V gene has CDR1 SGHAT and CDR2 FQNNGV. Trimming removed 5 bases from V and 7 bases from J, with 12 bases in between.